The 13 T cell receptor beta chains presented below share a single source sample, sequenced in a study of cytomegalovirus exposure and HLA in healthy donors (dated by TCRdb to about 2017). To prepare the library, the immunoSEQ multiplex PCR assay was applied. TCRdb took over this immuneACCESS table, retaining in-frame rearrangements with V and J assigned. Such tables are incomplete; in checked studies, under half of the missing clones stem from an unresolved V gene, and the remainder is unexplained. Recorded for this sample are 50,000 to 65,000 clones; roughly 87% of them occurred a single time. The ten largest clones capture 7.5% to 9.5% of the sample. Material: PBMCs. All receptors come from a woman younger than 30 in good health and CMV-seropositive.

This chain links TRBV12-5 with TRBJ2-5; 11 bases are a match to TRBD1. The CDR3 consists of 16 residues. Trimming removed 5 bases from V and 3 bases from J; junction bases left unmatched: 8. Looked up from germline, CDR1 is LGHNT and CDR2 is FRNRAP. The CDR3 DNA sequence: TGTGCTAGTGGTCCCCCGGACAGGGGGCCAAAAGAGACCCAGTACTTC. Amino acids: CASGPPDRGPKETQYF.

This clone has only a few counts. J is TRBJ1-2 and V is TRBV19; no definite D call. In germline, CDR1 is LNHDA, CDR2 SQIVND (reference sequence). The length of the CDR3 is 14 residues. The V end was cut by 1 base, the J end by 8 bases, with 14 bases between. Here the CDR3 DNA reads TGTGCCAGTAGTATAGCTGGTACCACGGAGGGCTACACCTTC. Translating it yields CASSIAGTTEGYTF.

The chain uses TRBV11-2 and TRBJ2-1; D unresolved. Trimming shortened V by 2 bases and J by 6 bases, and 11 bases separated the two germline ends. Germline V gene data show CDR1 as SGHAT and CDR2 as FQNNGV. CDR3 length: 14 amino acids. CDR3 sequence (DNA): TGTGCCAGCAGCTTAAATTCCGGGTTCAATGAGCAGTTCTTC. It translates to CASSLNSGFNEQFF.

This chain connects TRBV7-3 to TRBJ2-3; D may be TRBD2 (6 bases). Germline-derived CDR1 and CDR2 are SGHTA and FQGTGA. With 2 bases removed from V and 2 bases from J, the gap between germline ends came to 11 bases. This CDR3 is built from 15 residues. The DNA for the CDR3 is TGTGCCAGCAGCTTAGTAGCGGAGATCACAGATACGCAGTATTTT. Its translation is CASSLVAEITDTQYF.

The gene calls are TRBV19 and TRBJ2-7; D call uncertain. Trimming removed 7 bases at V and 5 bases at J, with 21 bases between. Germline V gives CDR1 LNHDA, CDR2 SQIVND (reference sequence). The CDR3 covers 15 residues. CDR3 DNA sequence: TGTGCCAGTACCGAATCGGGTGGCAGTCCCCACGAGCAGTACTTC. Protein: CASTESGGSPHEQYF.

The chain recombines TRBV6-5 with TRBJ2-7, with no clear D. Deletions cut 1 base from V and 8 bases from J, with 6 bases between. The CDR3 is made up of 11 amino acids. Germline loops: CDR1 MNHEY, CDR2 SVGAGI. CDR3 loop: CASSYLYKQYF. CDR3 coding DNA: TGTGCCAGCAGTTACTTGTACAAGCAGTACTTC.

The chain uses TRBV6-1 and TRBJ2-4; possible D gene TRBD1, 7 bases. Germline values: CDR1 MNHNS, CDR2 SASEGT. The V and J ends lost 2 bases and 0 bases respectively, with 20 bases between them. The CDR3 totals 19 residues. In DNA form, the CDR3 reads TGTGCCAGCAGTGAATTTTTGGGGGGACAGTCTTTAGCCAAAAACATTCAGTACTTC. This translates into CASSEFLGGQSLAKNIQYF.

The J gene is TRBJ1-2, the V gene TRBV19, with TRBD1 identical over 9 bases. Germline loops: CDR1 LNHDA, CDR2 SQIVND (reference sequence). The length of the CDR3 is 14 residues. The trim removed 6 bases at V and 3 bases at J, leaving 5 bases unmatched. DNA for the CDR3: TGTGCCAGTAGCCGGGACAGGGAGCACTATGGCTACACCTTC. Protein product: CASSRDREHYGYTF.

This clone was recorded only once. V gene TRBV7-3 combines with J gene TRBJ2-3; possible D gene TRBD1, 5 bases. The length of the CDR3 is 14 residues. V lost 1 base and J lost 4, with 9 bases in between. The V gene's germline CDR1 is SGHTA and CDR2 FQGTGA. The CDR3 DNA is TGTGCCAGCAGCTTAATCCAGGGTCCAGATACGCAGTATTTT. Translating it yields CASSLIQGPDTQYF.

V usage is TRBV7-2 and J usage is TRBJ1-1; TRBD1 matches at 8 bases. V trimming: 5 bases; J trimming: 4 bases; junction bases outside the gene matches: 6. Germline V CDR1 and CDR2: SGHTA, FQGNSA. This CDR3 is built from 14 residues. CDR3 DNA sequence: TGTGCCAGCAGCCTTCGACAGGGGACCACTGAAGCTTTCTTT. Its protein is CASSLRQGTTEAFF.

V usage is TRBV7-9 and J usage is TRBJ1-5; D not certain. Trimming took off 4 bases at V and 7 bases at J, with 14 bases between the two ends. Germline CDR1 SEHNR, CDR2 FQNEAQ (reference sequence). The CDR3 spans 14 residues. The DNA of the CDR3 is TGTGCCAGCAGCTCAAAGAACGGGATGCAGCCCCAGCATTTT. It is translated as CASSSKNGMQPQHF. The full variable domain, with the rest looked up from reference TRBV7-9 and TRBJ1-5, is DTGVSQNPRHKITKRGQNVTFRCDPISEHNRLYWYRQTLGQGPEFLTYFQNEAQLEKSRLLSDRFSAERPKGSFSTLEIQRTEQGDSAMYLCASSSKNGMQPQHFGDGTRLSIL.

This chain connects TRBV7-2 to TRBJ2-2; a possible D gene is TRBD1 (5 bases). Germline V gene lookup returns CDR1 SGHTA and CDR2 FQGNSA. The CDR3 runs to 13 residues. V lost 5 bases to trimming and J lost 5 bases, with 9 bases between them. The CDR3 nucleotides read TGTGCCAGCAGCAAGGGGCGGACCGGGGAGCTGTTTTTT. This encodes CASSKGRTGELFF.

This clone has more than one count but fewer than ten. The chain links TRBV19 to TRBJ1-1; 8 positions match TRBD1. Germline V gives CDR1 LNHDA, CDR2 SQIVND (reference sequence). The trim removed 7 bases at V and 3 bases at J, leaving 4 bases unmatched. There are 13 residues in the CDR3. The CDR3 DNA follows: TGTGCCAGTAATACAGGGGGAGACACTGAAGCTTTCTTT. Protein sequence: CASNTGGDTEAFF.